This entry concerns a single T cell receptor beta chain. By flow cytometry, patients selected for sequencing had shown an expansion of CD8+CD57+ cells. Every patient had severe acquired aplastic anemia. The data belong to a study of CD8+CD57+ T cells in acquired aplastic anemia. Study in general: The DNA of sorted CD4+ and CD8+ cells averaged roughly 3.2 ug.

TCR beta VDJ and CDR3 profiling used genomic DNA as template. TCRdb fed the reads into MiXCR, producing one record per CDR3 protein. Of about 180,000 distinct CDR3 sequences listed, about 60% were seen once; the top ten hold 40% to 50%. The sequenced sample consisted of sorted CD4+, CD8+, or CD8+CD57+ T cells (not recorded which) from PBMCs. The sequence was collected from a human donor with aplastic anemia.

The chain's CDR3 is CAISEEGTGAPLHF. DNA of the CDR3: TGTGCCATCAGTGAAGAGGGGACAGGGGCACCCCTCCACTTT. V usage is TRBV10-3 and J usage is TRBJ1-6; 10 bases line up with TRBD1. The CDR3 covers 14 residues. The J segment lost 11 bases and the V segment lost 3 bases, leaving 4 bases of the junction unmatched. Germline CDR1 ENHRY, CDR2 SYGVKD.